Listed below are T cell receptor beta chains from one sample, sequenced in a study of radiotherapy plus CTLA-4 blockade in lung cancer. This table comes from immunoSEQ multiplex PCR, and its TCRdb copy is limited to in-frame clones, with some not included. The profile shows 86,000 or so clones, 60% to 85% of them singletons. The sample was peripheral blood, taken from a patient treated with radiotherapy plus ipilimumab. All receptors come from a human donor with non-small cell lung cancer who had a partial response to radiotherapy plus ipilimumab. Some clones in this sample may be carry-over from other donors' samples. CDR3s include the opening cysteine and the closing phenylalanine or tryptophan. D genes are given only for firm matches. Rows give clone size only sometimes, using once, few, many, or a class for an expanded clone.

d_gene	v_gene	len	abundance	j_gene	CDR3nt	CDR3aa
NA	TRBV10-2	13	NA	TRBJ2-3	TGCGCCAGCAGGGAGAGCGGCACAGATACGCAGTATTTT	CASRESGTDTQYF
NA	TRBV7-9	14	NA	TRBJ1-6	TGTGCCAGCAGCTTAGGAATTCGGGGTGCACCCCTCCACTTT	CASSLGIRGAPLHF
NA	TRBV7-6	13	NA	TRBJ2-7	TGTGCCAGCAGCTGGGGTAGGGGTTACGAGCAGTACTTC	CASSWGRGYEQYF
TRBD2	TRBV5-1	15	NA	TRBJ2-7	TGCGCCAGCAGGGTTAGCGGGGGCACCTCCTACGAGCAGTACTTC	CASRVSGGTSYEQYF
TRBD2	TRBV5-1	16	NA	TRBJ2-1	TGCGCCAGCAGCTTTACTAGCGGGAGCGCTAGGAATGAGCAGTTCTTC	CASSFTSGSARNEQFF
NA	TRBV20-1	11	few	TRBJ2-5	TGCAGTGCTCTGAGAGAAGAGACCCAGTACTTC	CSALREETQYF
NA	TRBV9	14	NA	TRBJ2-1	TGTGCCAGCAGCGTATCAGGGCGAAACAATGAGCAGTTCTTC	CASSVSGRNNEQFF
TRBD1	TRBV28	16	NA	TRBJ2-7	TGTGCCACCACTTCACAGGGGGCGCGACCACGAGGGTCGCCGTACTTC	CATTSQGARPRGSPYF
NA	TRBV6-6	13	once	TRBJ1-2	TGTGCCAGCAGTTACTCACCGGGGGATGGCTACACCTTC	CASSYSPGDGYTF
NA	TRBV10-3	17	NA	TRBJ1-5	TGTGCCATCAGTGAGGGTGGGGCCGGCTTAAGGAATCAGCCCCAGCATTTT	CAISEGGAGLRNQPQHF
NA	TRBV9	13	NA	TRBJ1-1	TGTGCCAGCAGCGTAGCGAGGGACACTGAAGCTTTCTTT	CASSVARDTEAFF
NA	TRBV19	14	NA	TRBJ1-6	TGTGCCAGTAGTACAACAGGGAAGTTGTCACCCCTCCACTTT	CASSTTGKLSPLHF
NA	TRBV18	14	NA	TRBJ2-5	TGTGCCAGCTCACCAATAGTAGCCAAAGAGACCCAGTACTTC	CASSPIVAKETQYF
NA	TRBV11-2	17	NA	TRBJ1-2	TGTGCCAGCAGCTTCGCCTTACTGGCGGAGACTAACTATGGCTACACCTTC	CASSFALLAETNYGYTF
NA	TRBV6-1	16	NA	TRBJ2-4	TGTGCCAGCAGTGAAGTCCCAGGCGCGCCCAAAAACATTCAGTACTTC	CASSEVPGAPKNIQYF
TRBD2	TRBV7-8	16	NA	TRBJ2-1	TGTGCCAGCAGCTCGAGACTAGCGGGCGAATACAATGAGCAGTTCTTC	CASSSRLAGEYNEQFF
NA	TRBV11-3	12	few	TRBJ2-3	TGTGCCAGCAGCGGGGGGACAGATACGCAGTATTTT	CASSGGTDTQYF
NA	TRBV19	13	NA	TRBJ1-2	TGTGCCAGTAGTATTGAAGGAGTGGGTGGCTACACCTTC	CASSIEGVGGYTF
TRBD1	TRBV5-1	16	NA	TRBJ2-1	TGCGCCAGCAGCAGTATTACAGGGGGCGCGGGTAATGAGCAGTTCTTC	CASSSITGGAGNEQFF
NA	TRBV6-5	16	NA	TRBJ2-2	TGTGCCAGCAGTTTTCAAAGACAGGCAGGTACCGGGGAGCTGTTTTTT	CASSFQRQAGTGELFF
NA	TRBV20-1	11	NA	TRBJ1-1	TGCAGCATCCTCCCTACCACTGAAGCTTTCTTT	CSILPTTEAFF
TRBD1	TRBV2	16	NA	TRBJ2-5	TGTGCCAGCAGCGTTTCCGGGACAGGGGGCTGGGAGACCCAGTACTTC	CASSVSGTGGWETQYF
TRBD1	TRBV30	15	NA	TRBJ1-4	TGTGCCTGGCCTTTAAACCGGGACAGGGTACCAAAACTGTTTTTT	CAWPLNRDRVPKLFF
TRBD2	TRBV7-2	15	NA	TRBJ2-7	TGTGCCAGCAGCCGGAAGATAGCGGGGGTCTACGAGCAGTACTTC	CASSRKIAGVYEQYF
TRBD2	TRBV7-7	14	once	TRBJ2-5	TGTGCCAGCAGCCAAGCGGGGGGGTGGGAGACCCAGTACTTC	CASSQAGGWETQYF
TRBD1	TRBV6-1	14	NA	TRBJ1-6	TGTGCCAGCAGGGGCAACAGGGGAAATTCACCCCTCCACTTT	CASRGNRGNSPLHF
NA	TRBV5-8	14	NA	TRBJ1-4	TGTGCCAGCAGTCCAGGACGGGGAAATGAAAAACTGTTTTTT	CASSPGRGNEKLFF
NA	TRBV5-5	11	NA	TRBJ2-7	TGTGCCAGCAGCCACACCTACGAGCAGTACTTC	CASSHTYEQYF
TRBD1	TRBV6-5	15	NA	TRBJ1-2	TGTGCCAGCAGACCCCCGGGACAGGGGATTCTTGGCTACACCTTC	CASRPPGQGILGYTF
NA	TRBV5-3	16	NA	TRBJ2-5	TGTGCCAGAAGCTTGGCCAAGGGCCAAGGAGGAGAGACCCAGTACTTC	CARSLAKGQGGETQYF
NA	TRBV6-5	13	NA	TRBJ2-5	TGTGCCAGCACCGCGACTCGCCAAGAGACCCAGTACTTC	CASTATRQETQYF
NA	TRBV7-2	12	NA	TRBJ2-3	TGTGCCAGCAGCTTACGTCTAGATACGCAGTATTTT	CASSLRLDTQYF
NA	TRBV6-4	15	NA	TRBJ2-3	TGTGCCAGCAGTGACTCAGGGACATACACAGATACGCAGTATTTT	CASSDSGTYTDTQYF
NA	TRBV11-3	14	NA	TRBJ2-3	TGTGCCAGCAGCTTAGCGCACAACACAGATACGCAGTATTTT	CASSLAHNTDTQYF
TRBD1	TRBV7-9	16	NA	TRBJ1-1	TGTGCCAGCAGCCCAAGGTCCGGGACAGGAAACACTGAAGCTTTCTTT	CASSPRSGTGNTEAFF
TRBD2	TRBV5-1	16	NA	TRBJ2-1	TGCGCCAGCACCCCGGGGGCTAGCGGGAGTATCCATGAGCAGTTCTTC	CASTPGASGSIHEQFF
NA	TRBV5-1	18	NA	TRBJ1-2	TGCGCCAGCAGCTTGTCAAAGTCGGGGAGGGACCCTTCCTATGGCTACACCTTC	CASSLSKSGRDPSYGYTF
NA	TRBV5-6	14	once	TRBJ1-5	TGTGCCAGCAGCTTGGTTTCAGGGAACCAGCCCCAGCATTTT	CASSLVSGNQPQHF
NA	TRBV7-7	15	NA	TRBJ2-3	TGTGCCAGCAGCTTAGGAACACCAGGGGCAGATACGCAGTATTTT	CASSLGTPGADTQYF
NA	TRBV29-1	13	few	TRBJ1-6	TGCAGCGCGCGGGACTCCGAGGGTTCACCCCTCCACTTT	CSARDSEGSPLHF
NA	TRBV10-3	14	NA	TRBJ2-7	TGTGCCATCAGGCCAACTAGCAGCTCCTACGAGCAGTACTTC	CAIRPTSSSYEQYF
NA	TRBV18	14	NA	TRBJ1-1	TGTGCCAGCTCACTCAACAGGGACAACACTGAAGCTTTCTTT	CASSLNRDNTEAFF
TRBD1	TRBV6-1	15	NA	TRBJ2-7	TGTGCCAGCAGCAGTAGGGGGACAGGAGGCTACGAGCAGTACTTC	CASSSRGTGGYEQYF
TRBD2	TRBV7-2	15	NA	TRBJ2-1	TGTGCCAGCAGGCGGGGGGGCGCCCCTTACAATGAGCAGTTCTTC	CASRRGGAPYNEQFF
NA	TRBV19	14	NA	TRBJ1-1	TGTGCCAGTAGTAATCAGGGGTGGGACACTGAAGCTTTCTTT	CASSNQGWDTEAFF
TRBD1	TRBV18	16	NA	TRBJ2-6	TGTGCCAGCTCACCACAGGGACAGGCTCAGGCCAACGTCCTGACTTTC	CASSPQGQAQANVLTF
TRBD2	TRBV27	15	NA	TRBJ2-7	TGTGCCAGCAGTTTAAGGCAATCGGGGGGCTACGAGCAGTACTTC	CASSLRQSGGYEQYF
NA	TRBV5-1	13	few	TRBJ1-3	TGCGCCAGCAGCTTGGGAGGCGAAAACACCATATATTTT	CASSLGGENTIYF
TRBD1	TRBV5-1	14	NA	TRBJ2-5	TGCGCCAGCAGCTTGGAGACAGGGGGAGAGACCCAGTACTTC	CASSLETGGETQYF
TRBD1	TRBV10-3	16	NA	TRBJ2-7	TGTGCCATCAGTGACACCGCCGGGACAGGCGGTTACGAGCAGTACTTC	CAISDTAGTGGYEQYF
NA	TRBV19	15	NA	TRBJ1-1	TGTGCCAGTTCCCGGACACGCAGAGAGTTCACTGAAGCTTTCTTT	CASSRTRREFTEAFF
TRBD1	TRBV18	15	NA	TRBJ1-1	TGTGCCAGCTCACTTGAAGGGGGCGAGAACACTGAAGCTTTCTTT	CASSLEGGENTEAFF
NA	TRBV19	16	NA	TRBJ1-3	TGTGCCAGTAGTATAGCGGCAGGCAACTCTGGAAACACCATATATTTT	CASSIAAGNSGNTIYF
NA	TRBV5-1	13	NA	TRBJ2-2	TGCGCCAGCAGCTCAGGAGGCCCCGGGGAGCTGTTTTTT	CASSSGGPGELFF
TRBD2	TRBV5-1	13	once	TRBJ2-1	TGCGCCAGCCGGGGGGGGGACTACAATGAGCAGTTCTTC	CASRGGDYNEQFF
NA	TRBV18	13	NA	TRBJ1-2	TGTGCCAGCTCACCAGTGGACAGTTATGGCTACACCTTC	CASSPVDSYGYTF